This T cell receptor (beta chain) originates from a study of blood T cell repertoires in COVID-19. At the level of the study: Spain, Italy and the United States supplied samples that represented acute and convalescent COVID-19. PBMCs, B-cell-depleted T cells, or T cells were the source of the cDNA or gDNA that made up the material.

After removal of 5 bases from V and 9 bases from J, the junction contained 3 bases not matched to a gene. The CDR3 is 13 residues long. Methods used by the authors: Reference gene primer amplification gave estimated nucleated cell counts. Assay: immunoSEQ multiplex PCR; the TCRdb copy retains only in-frame clones and omits some. For V, J and clone size, that table is used; D and trimming come from the DNA. The table lists more than 200,000 clones, around four fifths of them singletons, with roughly 7.6% in the top ten. The receptor was derived from a woman aged 45-65 years with acute or convalescent COVID-19. J is TRBJ2-1 and V is TRBV12-3 or TRBV12-4; TRBD2 aligns across 11 bases. Sequencing was carried out using peripheral blood. CDR3 nucleotides: TGTGCCAGCAGTGGACTAGCGGGCGGTGAGCAGTTCTTC. Translation: CASSGLAGGEQFF.